This T cell receptor (beta chain) was recovered during a study of T cells in Graves' hyperthyroidism and ophthalmopathy. General study points: Blood samples included most of the expanded thyroid clonotypes exceeding 0.001.

Amplification targeted TCR beta CDR3 regions from RNA transcripts. The TCR CDR3 was amplified in a first-round RT-PCR using the HTBI primer set. TCRdb passed the multiplex PCR reads through MiXCR, listing each CDR3 protein once. The sample holds about 540,000 distinct CDR3 sequences, just over 45% seen once. Trimming took 6 bases from V and 5 from J, leaving 11 bases between them. Germline CDR1 and CDR2: SNHLY and FYNNEI. The CDR3 loop spans 13 amino acids. Patients were excluded because of uncontrolled infection, other autoimmune disease, pregnancy or lactation. Remarks on this clonotype: Its cognate antigen is unknown.

The chain is built from TRBV2 and TRBJ2-4; D ambiguous. The sample consisted of peripheral blood or thyroid tissue (not recorded which). This TCR was recovered from a woman in her late teens or twenties with Graves' hyperthyroidism. CDR3 in DNA: TGTGCCAGCAGGTGGGCAGGAGAAAACATTCAGTACTTC. Translated: CASRWAGENIQYF.